These T cell receptor beta chains were read from a single sample in a study of shared clonotypes between healthy human individuals. The table came from immunoSEQ multiplex PCR; TCRdb's copy has only in-frame clones and leaves some out. The repertoire holds 950,000 to 1,100,000 clones, with about 76% as singletons. The sample was memory CD4+ T cells sorted from blood. Every receptor here comes from a man aged 18 to 29 in good health. Both conserved end residues are part of each CDR3. Each record gives: clone size, D gene, V gene, J gene, CDR3 protein, CDR3 DNA. The D gene is left open where the match is weak. Clone size appears in some rows only: once, few, many, or a class for an expanded clone.

>NA|TRBD1|TRBV7-2|TRBJ1-2
CASSFNPGQGTGYTF
TGTGCCAGCAGCTTCAACCCAGGACAGGGGACTGGCTACACCTTC
>once|TRBD1|TRBV6-5|TRBJ1-1
CASSGSTGDAFF
TGTGCCAGCAGTGGGTCGACAGGGGACGCTTTCTTT
>few|TRBD1|TRBV19|TRBJ2-1
CASSIGLRQGNEQFF
TGTGCCAGTAGTATAGGCCTCCGACAGGGGAATGAGCAGTTCTTC
>NA|TRBD1|TRBV11-2|TRBJ1-2
CASSSYRDRGLRSSGYTF
TGTGCCAGCAGCTCGTACCGGGACAGGGGATTAAGGAGTAGTGGCTACACCTTC
>once|NA|TRBV18|TRBJ2-1
CASSSHNEQFF
TGTGCCAGCTCCTCCCACAATGAGCAGTTCTTC
>once|NA|TRBV11-3|TRBJ2-2
CASSFPPEGWTGELFF
TGTGCCAGCAGTTTCCCCCCCGAGGGATGGACCGGGGAGCTGTTTTTT
>NA|NA|TRBV4-3|TRBJ1-5
CASSASPNQPQHF
TGCGCCAGCAGCGCCTCCCCCAATCAGCCCCAGCATTTT
>few|NA|TRBV15|TRBJ2-2
CATSARRDGTGELFF
TGTGCCACCAGCGCGCGACGGGACGGCACCGGGGAGCTGTTTTTT
>few|NA|TRBV28|TRBJ1-6
CASLGAGDNNSPLHF
TGTGCCAGCCTTGGGGCAGGAGATAATAATTCACCCCTCCACTTT
>NA|NA|TRBV27|TRBJ1-4
CASSPQGRANEKLFF
TGTGCCAGCAGTCCACAGGGAAGGGCTAATGAAAAACTGTTTTTT
>once|NA|TRBV28|TRBJ1-5
CASSFLHLGRGNQPQHF
TGTGCCAGCAGTTTCCTCCATCTTGGACGGGGTAATCAGCCCCAGCATTTT
>NA|NA|TRBV5-1|TRBJ1-2
CASSPGGDSSYTF
TGCGCCAGCAGCCCGGGAGGGGATTCGAGCTACACCTTC
>NA|TRBD2|TRBV7-2|TRBJ2-1
CASSLVGTSGSFNNEQFF
TGTGCCAGCAGCTTAGTGGGGACTAGCGGGAGCTTCAATAATGAGCAGTTCTTC
>NA|NA|TRBV28|TRBJ1-3
CASHSSSSGNTIYF
TGTGCCAGCCATTCGTCTAGCTCTGGAAACACCATATATTTT
>NA|TRBD1|TRBV27|TRBJ1-5
CASRRTGMGYSNQPQHF
TGTGCCAGTCGCCGGACAGGGATGGGGTATAGCAATCAGCCCCAGCATTTT
>NA|NA|TRBV7-2|TRBJ1-3
CASSLSASSGNTIYF
TGTGCCAGCAGCTTATCGGCCAGCTCTGGAAACACCATATATTTT